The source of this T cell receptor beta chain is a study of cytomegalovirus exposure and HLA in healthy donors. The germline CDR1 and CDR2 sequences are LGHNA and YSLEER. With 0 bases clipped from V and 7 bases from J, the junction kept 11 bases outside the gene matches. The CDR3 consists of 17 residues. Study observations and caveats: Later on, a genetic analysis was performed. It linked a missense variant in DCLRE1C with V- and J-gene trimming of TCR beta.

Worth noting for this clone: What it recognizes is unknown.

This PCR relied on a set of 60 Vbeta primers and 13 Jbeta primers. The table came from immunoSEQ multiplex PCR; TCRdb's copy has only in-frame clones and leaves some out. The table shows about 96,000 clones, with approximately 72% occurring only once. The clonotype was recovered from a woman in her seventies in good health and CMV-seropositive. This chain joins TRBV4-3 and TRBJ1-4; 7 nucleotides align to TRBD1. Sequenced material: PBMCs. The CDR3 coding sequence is TGCGCCAGCAGCCAAGATGTAGCAGGGGGGCTGGTTGAAAAACTGTTTTTT. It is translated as CASSQDVAGGLVEKLFF.